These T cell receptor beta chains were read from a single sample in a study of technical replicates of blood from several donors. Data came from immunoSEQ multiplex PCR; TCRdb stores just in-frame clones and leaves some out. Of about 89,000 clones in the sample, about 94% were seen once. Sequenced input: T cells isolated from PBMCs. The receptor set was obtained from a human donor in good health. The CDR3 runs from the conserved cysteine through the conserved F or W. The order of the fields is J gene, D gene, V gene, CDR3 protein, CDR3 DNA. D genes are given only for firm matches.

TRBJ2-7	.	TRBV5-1	CASSLATGITYEQYF	TGCGCCAGCAGCTTGGCCACGGGGATAACCTACGAGCAGTACTTC
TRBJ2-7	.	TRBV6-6	CASSYSTRLSSEQYF	TGTGCCAGCAGTTACTCGACCAGGTTATCATCCGAGCAGTACTTC
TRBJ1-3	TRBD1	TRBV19	CASADRAVGNTIYF	TGTGCCAGTGCGGACAGGGCGGTTGGAAACACCATATATTTT
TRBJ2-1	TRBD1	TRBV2	CASSELGGTYNEQFF	TGTGCCAGCAGTGAATTAGGGGGCACCTACAATGAGCAGTTCTTC
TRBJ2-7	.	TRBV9	CASSVAPLLATIEQYF	TGTGCCAGCAGCGTAGCTCCCCTCCTAGCGACGATCGAGCAGTACTTC
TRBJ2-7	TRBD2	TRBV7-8	CASSFAATSESSYEQYF	TGTGCCAGCAGCTTCGCTGCCACTAGCGAAAGCTCCTACGAGCAGTACTTC
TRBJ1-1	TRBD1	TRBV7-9	CASSLGGTGAFTEAFF	TGTGCCAGCAGCTTAGGTGGGACAGGGGCGTTCACTGAAGCTTTCTTT
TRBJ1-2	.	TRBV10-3	CAISESVTGLNYGYTF	TGTGCCATCAGTGAGTCAGTCACAGGCCTTAACTATGGCTACACCTTC
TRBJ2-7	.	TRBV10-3	CASRGQGHYEQYF	TGTGCCTCACGCGGTCAGGGACACTACGAGCAGTACTTC
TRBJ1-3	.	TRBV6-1	CASSEATTRNTIYF	TGTGCCAGCAGTGAAGCCACAACCCGAAACACCATATATTTT
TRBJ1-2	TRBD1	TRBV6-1	CASSPVGQGVYGYTF	TGTGCCAGCAGCCCCGTCGGACAGGGGGTCTATGGCTACACCTTC
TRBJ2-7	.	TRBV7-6	CASSYGRDEQYF	TGTGCCAGCAGCTATGGCAGGGACGAGCAGTACTTC
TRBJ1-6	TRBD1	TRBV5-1	CASSLEGGAYNSPLHF	TGCGCCAGCAGCTTGGAAGGGGGCGCTTATAATTCACCCCTCCACTTT
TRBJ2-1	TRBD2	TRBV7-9	CASSFLLGGNYNEQFF	TGTGCCAGCAGCTTCCTTCTGGGGGGGAATTACAATGAGCAGTTCTTC
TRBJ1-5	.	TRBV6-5	CASSIRSNQPQHF	TGTGCCAGCAGTATCCGGAGCAATCAGCCCCAGCATTTT